These 26 T cell receptor beta chains share one sample of origin, sequenced in a study of ipilimumab plus nivolumab after autologous stem cell transplantation. Produced via immunoSEQ multiplex PCR; TCRdb's table is partial and in-frame only. The sample has 20,000 or so clones; roughly 80% are singletons. The sequencing here drew on PBMCs, taken in a trial of ipilimumab plus nivolumab as post-transplant consolidation. Receptors were obtained from a male donor with diffuse large B-cell lymphoma.

This clone turned up a few times. The chain employs TRBV5-4 and TRBJ1-4, with D perhaps TRBD1 (6 bases). Trimming took off 3 bases at V and 8 bases at J, with 20 bases between the two ends. Germline V gives CDR1 SGHNT, CDR2 YYREEE (reference sequence). The CDR3 is made up of 16 amino acids. CDR3 DNA sequence: TGTGCCAGCAGCTCCTCGCGAGGGGGGTTTTTCGAAAAACTGTTTTTT. Its protein is CASSSSRGGFFEKLFF.

The chain links TRBV5-1 to TRBJ2-7; 11 bases align to TRBD2. CDR1 SGHRS and CDR2 YFSETQ come from the germline V gene. V lost 2 bases, J lost 2 bases, and 3 bases stayed unmatched. The CDR3 is 15 residues long. CDR3 residues: CASSFFSGGAYEQYF. The CDR3 DNA reads TGCGCCAGCAGCTTCTTTAGCGGGGGGGCCTACGAGCAGTACTTC.

The chain is built from TRBV7-9 and TRBJ1-3; D not certain. Germline V gene lookup returns CDR1 SEHNR and CDR2 FQNEAQ (reference sequence). CDR3 length: 16 residues. The germline V and J ends were trimmed by 6 bases and 4 bases, with 19 bases remaining between them. CDR3 in amino acids: CASRVSSSQSGNTIYF. The CDR3 bases are TGTGCCAGCAGGGTCTCCAGTTCCCAATCCGGAAACACCATATATTTT. Filled out from reference TRBV7-9 and TRBJ1-3, the complete variable domain reads DTGVSQNPRHKITKRGQNVTFRCDPISEHNRLYWYRQTLGQGPEFLTYFQNEAQLEKSRLLSDRFSAERPKGSFSTLEIQRTEQGDSAMYLCASRVSSSQSGNTIYFGEGSWLTVV.

This clone was counted a few times. At one boundary the junction diverges from the germline segment, which might be a read error. In nucleotides, the CDR3 is TGTGCTAGCAGCTTCGGGTTAGCGGGAGAAGAGACCCAGTACTTC. Residues: CASSFGLAGEETQYF. The J gene is TRBJ2-5, the V gene TRBV7-7; the match to TRBD2 covers 9 bases. Germline assignment: CDR1 SSHAT and CDR2 FNYEAQ (reference sequence). CDR3 length equals 15 residues.

V and J are TRBV18 and TRBJ2-7; no reliable D call. From germline, CDR1 is KGHSH and CDR2 LQKENI. V was cut by 3 bases and J by 4 bases, with 10 bases left in between. The CDR3 length is 13 residues. CDR3 DNA: TGTGCCAGCTCACCGGGCCCCCGGTACGAGCAGTACTTC. Translating gives CASSPGPRYEQYF.

This clone was counted between two and nine times. This rearrangement joins TRBV6-5 to TRBJ2-3; D remains unclear. Germline V gene lookup returns CDR1 MNHEY and CDR2 SVGAGI. This CDR3 is built from 14 residues. V was shortened by 6 bases and J by 2 bases, with 12 bases between the two germline ends. CDR3 bases: TGTGCCAGCAGCCCTAGGCGGCCCACAGATACGCAGTATTTT. Translating it yields CASSPRRPTDTQYF.

This chain joins TRBV4-2 and TRBJ1-4; D unclear. Trimming removed 3 bases from V and 3 bases from J, with 14 bases in between. This CDR3 is 16 amino acids long. CDR1 is LGHNA and CDR2 is YNFKEQ in the germline V gene. CDR3 loop: CASSQETWGANEKLFF. The CDR3 coding sequence is TGTGCCAGCAGCCAGGAAACATGGGGAGCTAATGAAAAACTGTTTTTT.

The V and J genes are TRBV29-1 and TRBJ1-1; TRBD1 might be the D (5 bases). The germline V and J ends were trimmed by 6 bases and 5 bases, with 13 bases remaining between them. The germline V gene encodes CDR1 SQVTM and CDR2 ANQGSEA. This CDR3 is 12 amino acids long. The CDR3 loop is CSVQDLGTEAFF. In DNA, the CDR3 is TGCAGCGTACAGGATTTAGGGACTGAAGCTTTCTTT.

There are a few counts of this clone. This rearrangement joins TRBV18 to TRBJ2-5; TRBD2 matches 9 bases. The CDR3 extends over 15 amino acids. Germline CDR1 is KGHSH and CDR2 is LQKENI. Germline trimming cut 3 bases from V and 5 bases from J; bases unmatched to any gene: 7. The chain's CDR3 is CASSPGTSMMETQYF. The CDR3 DNA is TGTGCCAGCTCACCCGGGACTAGCATGATGGAGACCCAGTACTTC.

This chain connects TRBV10-1 to TRBJ2-1, with 10 bases identical to TRBD2. Germline CDR1 and CDR2: WNHNN and SYGVQD (reference sequence). The CDR3 totals 16 residues. The ends lost 3 bases at V and 5 bases at J; junction bases unmatched: 7. The chain's CDR3 is CASSDPSGSVDNEQFF. The CDR3 DNA is TGCGCCAGCAGTGACCCTAGCGGGAGTGTTGACAATGAGCAGTTCTTC.

The rearrangement joins TRBV28 to TRBJ1-2; D ambiguous. The germline V gene has CDR1 MDHEN and CDR2 SYDVKM. The CDR3 totals 12 residues. V lost 5 bases and J lost 7, with 11 bases in between. As DNA, the CDR3 is TGTGCCAGCAGTACCCACGGCCGTGGCTACACCTTC. As protein: CASSTHGRGYTF.

This chain uses TRBV10-1 with TRBJ2-2, with TRBD1 matching 7 bases. This CDR3 contains 16 residues. J was trimmed by 6 bases and V by 6 bases; bases with no gene match: 13. The germline CDR1 and CDR2 sequences are WNHNN and SYGVQD (reference sequence). The CDR3 coding sequence is TGCGCCAGCAGCTCGGATGCACAGGGGCCGCCCGGGGAGCTGTTTTTT. Protein: CASSSDAQGPPGELFF.

The CDR3 loop is CASSLAPRGTKNIQYF. Here the CDR3 DNA reads TGTGCCAGCAGCTTGGCTCCCAGGGGGACCAAAAACATTCAGTACTTC. V is TRBV5-5 and J is TRBJ2-4; 7 bases are shared with TRBD1. The CDR3 runs 16 residues. CDR1 SGHKS and CDR2 YYEKEE come from the germline V gene (reference sequence). Trimming at V came to 0 bases and at J to 2 bases, leaving 5 bases not matched to a gene.

This sequence joins TRBV5-6 and TRBJ1-2, with D possibly matching TRBD1 (6 bases). The germline V gene encodes CDR1 SGHDT and CDR2 YYEEEE. The germline V and J ends were trimmed by 0 bases and 9 bases, with 15 bases remaining between them. This CDR3 has 14 residues. CDR3 sequence (DNA): TGTGCCAGCAGCTTGGTTGGGGGCCTAATGAGCTACACCTTC. The encoded protein is CASSLVGGLMSYTF. The full variable domain, completed using reference TRBV5-6 and TRBJ1-2, is DAGVTQSPTHLIKTRGQQVTLRCSPKSGHDTVSWYQQALGQGPQFIFQYYEEEERQRGNFPDRFSGHQFPNYSSELNVNALLLGDSALYLCASSLVGGLMSYTFGSGTRLTVV.

The V and J genes are TRBV6-1 and TRBJ2-1; 7 positions agree with TRBD1. J lost 7 bases, V lost 4 bases, and 7 bases had no gene match. Per germline, CDR1 MNHNS and CDR2 SASEGT. The CDR3 sequence is 14 residues long. As DNA, the CDR3 is TGTGCCAGCAGTGCCCCGGGACAGCTGAATGAGCAGTTCTTC. This encodes CASSAPGQLNEQFF.

CDR3 in amino acids: CASSWEGGEGEAFF. The DNA for the CDR3 is TGTGCCAGCAGCTGGGAGGGTGGAGAGGGTGAAGCTTTCTTT. The chain couples TRBV5-4 to TRBJ1-1; D gene uncertain. Germline CDR1 SGHNT, CDR2 YYREEE (reference sequence). Trimming took off 3 bases at V and 7 bases at J, with 16 bases between the two ends. The CDR3 totals 14 residues. The whole variable domain, remainder taken from reference TRBV5-4 and TRBJ1-1, is ETGVTQSPTHLIKTRGQQVTLRCSSQSGHNTVSWYQQALGQGPQFIFQYYREEENGRGNFPPRFSGLQFPNYSSELNVNALELDDSALYLCASSWEGGEGEAFFGQGTRLTVV.

J is TRBJ2-3 and V is TRBV5-8; no clear D. The germline gives CDR1 SGHTS, CDR2 YDEGEE. The CDR3 is made up of 11 amino acids. Between the trimmed V and J ends, which lost 1 base and 9 bases, there was a span of 6 bases. CDR3 in amino acids: CASSLQGTQYF. The CDR3 DNA is TGTGCCAGCAGCTTGCAAGGGACGCAGTATTTT.

The rearrangement links TRBV7-9 to TRBJ1-4; 7 bases are shared with TRBD1. The CDR3 is made up of 14 amino acids. Germline V gives CDR1 SEHNR, CDR2 FQNEAQ (reference sequence). Trimming at V came to 5 bases and at J to 8 bases, leaving 8 bases not matched to a gene. CDR3 in amino acids: CASSNRGPGEKLFF. CDR3 sequence (DNA): TGTGCCAGCAGCAACAGGGGCCCGGGGGAAAAACTGTTTTTT.

The chain uses TRBV6-1 and TRBJ2-3; the D gene is possibly TRBD2 (6 bases). The length of the CDR3 is 14 residues. CDR1 and CDR2 from the germline V gene are MNHNS and SASEGT. Trimming left V 6 bases short and J 6 bases short, with 16 bases between. CDR3 nucleotides: TGTGCCAGCAGGATCGGGATGCGGGACGATACGCAGTATTTT. Protein: CASRIGMRDDTQYF.

This chain links TRBV6-6 with TRBJ2-2, with no clear D. Trimming took off 6 bases at V and 10 bases at J, with 9 bases between the two ends. The germline CDR1 and CDR2 sequences are MNHNY and SVGAGI (reference sequence). CDR3 size: 11 residues. In DNA, the CDR3 is TGTGCCAGCAGCCCTTATAAGGAGCTGTTTTTT. Translation gives CASSPYKELFF.

The V call is TRBV5-5, the J call TRBJ1-1; D might be TRBD1 (5 bases). CDR3 size: 14 residues. With 4 bases removed from V and 0 bases from J, the gap between germline ends came to 10 bases. Germline CDR1 SGHKS, CDR2 YYEKEE (reference sequence). CDR3: CASSPGQMNTEAFF. DNA for the CDR3: TGTGCCAGCAGCCCAGGACAAATGAACACTGAAGCTTTCTTT.

The rearrangement joins TRBV11-1 to TRBJ2-5; D is unresolved. V shed 3 bases and J shed 6 bases, with 5 bases lying between them. Per germline, CDR1 SGHAT and CDR2 FQDESV (reference sequence). The CDR3 is 11 amino acids. Here the CDR3 reads CASSFRKTQYF. The CDR3 DNA reads as TGTGCCAGCAGCTTTAGGAAGACCCAGTACTTC.

The genes are TRBV10-3 and TRBJ1-3; perhaps TRBD1 as D (6 bases). The CDR3 totals 13 residues. The germline V gene has CDR1 ENHRY and CDR2 SYGVKD. V lost 8 bases to trimming and J lost 7 bases, with 15 bases between them. CDR3 sequence: CAIGGPEGNTIYF. CDR3 nucleotide sequence: TGTGCCATCGGGGGCCCCGAAGGGAACACCATATATTTT.

V is TRBV5-4 and J is TRBJ2-7, with 7 positions matching TRBD1. V lost 2 bases and J lost 7; bases outside the gene matches: 6. The CDR3 has 13 amino acids. Germline values: CDR1 SGHNT, CDR2 YYREEE (reference sequence). CDR3 protein: CASSLQGGWEQYF. CDR3 DNA sequence: TGTGCCAGCAGCTTACAAGGGGGCTGGGAGCAGTACTTC.

V gene TRBV19 combines with J gene TRBJ1-4; D unresolved. The CDR3 is 12 residues long. The ends were cut back, 6 bases at V and 5 bases at J, with 7 bases in the middle. Germline V gene data show CDR1 as LNHDA and CDR2 as SQIVND (reference sequence). The CDR3 loop reads CASRLRNEKLFF. The CDR3 DNA sequence: TGTGCCAGTAGGCTGAGAAATGAAAAACTGTTTTTT.

The chain combines TRBV19 with TRBJ2-2; TRBD1 or TRBD2 may be the D gene (5 bases each). Germline V gives CDR1 LNHDA, CDR2 SQIVND (reference sequence). CDR3 length: 14 amino acids. V was cut by 7 bases and J by 7 bases, with 16 bases left in between. The CDR3 DNA is TGTGCCAGTACCTCGACTGGGGGTTTCGGGGAGCTGTTTTTT. Its protein product is CASTSTGGFGELFF.